Included here is one T cell receptor (beta chain) sequence, with context. The sample is drawn from a study of blood T cell repertoires in COVID-19. In the study overall: There were acute and convalescent COVID-19 samples, and they came from the United States, Italy and Spain.

CDR1 is SNHLY, CDR2 FYNNEI, per germline. V dropped 5 bases and J dropped 3; count of bases not matched to a gene: 7. This CDR3 is 15 amino acids long. Study members were between about 18 and 90 years old and lived in around 24 US regions. Assignment of participants to cohorts was predicated upon participant-reported clinical history. Source study methods: Using reference gene primer amplification, nucleated cell counts were estimated. TCRdb keeps only in-frame clones here, not all; method: immunoSEQ multiplex PCR. V, J and clone size derive from that table, while D and trimming were established from the DNA sequence. This table has about 270,000 clones, more than 80% appearing once.

The sample consisted of PBMCs or T cells enriched from blood (not recorded which). This receptor was obtained from a woman aged 18 to 35 who had recovered from COVID-19. The chain uses TRBV2 and TRBJ2-7; 10 bases agree with TRBD2. The CDR3 loop is CASSFFGTSVYEQYF. The CDR3 DNA is TGTGCCAGCAGTTTCTTTGGGACTAGCGTCTACGAGCAGTACTTC.